These 8 T cell receptor beta chains were sequenced from one sample in a study of blood T cell repertoires in COVID-19. Sequencing was performed with immunoSEQ multiplex PCR; in TCRdb, only in-frame clones are kept and a portion is missing. The sample carries roughly 54,000 clones, 84% recorded once. Sequences were obtained from peripheral blood. All receptors derive from a man aged 50 to 60 with acute or convalescent COVID-19.

The chain employs TRBV5-1 and TRBJ2-1; D unclear. V dropped 0 bases and J dropped 9 bases, with 10 bases sitting between them. Germline CDR1 SGHRS, CDR2 YFSETQ. The CDR3 consists of 13 residues. The CDR3: CASSLGSEAEQFF. CDR3 DNA: TGCGCCAGCAGCTTGGGAAGTGAGGCTGAGCAGTTCTTC.

The rearrangement links TRBV2 to TRBJ1-1, with a tentative D call TRBD1 (6 bases). Germline V gene sequence: CDR1 SNHLY, CDR2 FYNNEI. V lost 10 bases and J 3 bases, leaving 21 bases between the germline ends. The CDR3 extends over 15 amino acids. In nucleotides, the CDR3 is TGTGCCACCTCGGAACAGGGCGGACGGGACACTGAAGCTTTCTTT. Its protein product is CATSEQGGRDTEAFF.

V is TRBV5-1 and J is TRBJ2-1; D is perhaps TRBD1 (6 bases). The CDR3 is made up of 13 amino acids. Germline assignment: CDR1 SGHRS and CDR2 YFSETQ. Trimming took off 4 bases at V and 3 bases at J, with 8 bases between the two ends. CDR3 coding DNA: TGCGCCAGCAGCCAGGACAGCTACAATGAGCAGTTCTTC. It is translated as CASSQDSYNEQFF.

This chain links TRBV9 with TRBJ2-5; the match to TRBD2 covers 12 bases. V lost 0 bases and J lost 5; bases outside the gene matches: 14. Germline values: CDR1 SGDLS, CDR2 YYNGEE. CDR3 size: 19 residues. The CDR3 DNA is TGTGCCAGCAGCGTAGAACATGCTAGCGGGGGGGCTAATACGGAGACCCAGTACTTC. Amino acid sequence: CASSVEHASGGANTETQYF. Variable domain in full (rest from reference TRBV9 and TRBJ2-5): DSGVTQTPKHLITATGQRVTLRCSPRSGDLSVYWYQQSLDQGLQFLIQYYNGEERAKGNILERFSAQQFPDLHSELNLSSLELGDSALYFCASSVEHASGGANTETQYFGPGTRLLVL.

The chain uses TRBV28 and TRBJ2-1, with 9 bases lining up with TRBD1. Unmatched junction bases numbered 15, after V lost 3 bases and J lost 0 bases. The CDR3 loop spans 20 amino acids. CDR1 and CDR2 from the germline V gene are MDHEN and SYDVKM. The chain's CDR3 is CASSFTTGQGAASSYNEQFF. DNA for the CDR3: TGTGCCAGCAGTTTCACCACGGGACAGGGAGCAGCGAGCTCCTACAATGAGCAGTTCTTC.

The rearrangement joins TRBV6-5 to TRBJ2-2; D perhaps matches TRBD2 (6 bases). The germline V gene has CDR1 MNHEY and CDR2 SVGAGI. This CDR3 contains 14 residues. V lost 6 bases and J lost 4, with 12 bases in between. CDR3 in DNA: TGTGCCAGCAGGTTCGGGAGCGTCACCGGGGAGCTGTTTTTT. It translates to CASRFGSVTGELFF.

This rearrangement joins TRBV5-5 to TRBJ2-2, with 7 bases fitting TRBD1. The CDR3 runs 17 residues. After removal of 3 bases from V and 0 bases from J, the junction contained 8 bases not matched to a gene. Germline V lookup: CDR1 SGHKS, CDR2 YYEKEE (reference sequence). The CDR3 DNA follows: TGTGCCAGCAGCTACTCACAGGGGACCTCGAACACCGGGGAGCTGTTTTTT. Translation gives CASSYSQGTSNTGELFF.

The chain recombines TRBV9 with TRBJ1-2; tentatively, D is TRBD1 (5 bases). This CDR3 region has 16 residues. The V gene's germline CDR1 is SGDLS and CDR2 YYNGEE. Trimming removed 0 bases from V and 6 bases from J, with 18 bases in between. This CDR3 reads CASSVGLQGSSHGYTF. The CDR3 region has the DNA TGTGCCAGCAGCGTAGGCCTTCAGGGATCCTCTCATGGCTACACCTTC.